The rows below give T cell receptor beta chains drawn from one sample of a study of type 1 and type 2 diabetes patients. Each CDR3 protein is one row after TCRdb ran MiXCR on the multiplex PCR reads. The sample records 270,000 or so distinct CDR3 sequences, roughly 48% being singletons. Sequenced input: peripheral blood mononuclear cells (PBMCs). The receptor set was obtained from a man aged 18 to 30 with type 2 diabetes. Both conserved end residues are part of each CDR3. A D gene is named only where the DNA matches it firmly. Only some rows state a clone size, as once, few, many or a class for expanded clones.

.	TRBJ1-2	TRBD1	14	TRBV28	CASSPGSTGVGYTF	TGTGCCAGCAGCCCGGGTAGTACAGGGGTTGGCTACACCTTC
many	TRBJ1-1	.	13	TRBV15	CATNRVGNTEAFF	TGTGCCACCAACAGGGTGGGGAACACTGAAGCTTTCTTT
.	TRBJ2-7	.	14	TRBV5-1	CANSLAGSDYEQYF	TGCGCCAACAGCTTGGCCGGGAGTGATTACGAGCAGTACTTC
.	TRBJ2-2	.	14	TRBV6-5	CASSYRGDTGELFF	TGTGCCAGCAGTTACAGGGGGGACACCGGGGAGCTGTTTTTT
few	TRBJ2-7	.	15	TRBV7-2	CASSPGVAPSYEQYF	TGTGCCAGCAGCCCAGGGGTAGCGCCCTCCTACGAGCAGTACTTC
.	TRBJ2-7	.	14	TRBV12-3/TRBV12-4	CASGTLDPRYEQYF	TGTGCCAGCGGTACCCTAGACCCCCGCTACGAGCAGTACTTC
.	TRBJ1-5	.	15	TRBV2	CASSERIWDNQPQHF	TGTGCCAGCAGTGAGAGAATTTGGGACAATCAGCCCCAGCATTTT
few	TRBJ1-1	TRBD1	15	TRBV9	CASSVHPDRGTEAFF	TGTGCCAGCAGCGTTCACCCGGACAGGGGCACTGAAGCTTTCTTT
few	TRBJ2-1	TRBD1	14	TRBV27	CASRRIGTDNEQFF	TGTGCCAGCAGAAGAATTGGGACAGACAATGAGCAGTTCTTC
once	TRBJ1-6	.	12	TRBV20-1	CSARDRNSPLHF	TGCAGTGCTAGAGACAGGAATTCACCCCTCCACTTT
few	TRBJ2-7	TRBD2	12	TRBV29-1	CSVAGGPHEQYF	TGCAGCGTAGCGGGAGGCCCCCACGAGCAGTACTTC
few	TRBJ1-2	.	12	TRBV6-5	CATQDSNYGYTF	TGTGCCACCCAGGACAGCAACTATGGCTACACCTTC
.	TRBJ2-2	.	14	TRBV9	CASSQLGSTGELFF	TGCGCCAGCAGTCAATTAGGTAGCACCGGGGAGCTGTTTTTT
few	TRBJ2-2	.	13	TRBV29-1	CSVEGGLGGELFF	TGCAGCGTTGAGGGGGGACTTGGCGGGGAGCTGTTTTTT
few	TRBJ1-2	.	14	TRBV20-1	CSAPDIGIGYGYTF	TGCAGTGCTCCCGACATAGGGATCGGCTATGGCTACACCTTC
.	TRBJ1-1	.	14	TRBV19	CASSIWSMNTEAFF	TGTGCCAGTAGTATCTGGAGCATGAACACTGAAGCTTTCTTT
.	TRBJ1-2	TRBD1	12	TRBV6-5	CASFGTGHGYTF	TGTGCCAGCTTTGGGACAGGCCATGGCTACACCTTC
few	TRBJ2-4	.	16	TRBV6-9	CASSALIPGPRYIQYF	TGTGCCAGCAGTGCCCTAATCCCGGGACCCAGATACATTCAGTACTTC
many	TRBJ2-2	.	12	TRBV12-3/TRBV12-4	CASSLNTGELFF	TGTGCCAGCAGTTTAAACACCGGGGAGCTGTTTTTT
few	TRBJ1-5	.	15	TRBV30	CASSSWSGSNQPQHF	TGTGCCAGTAGTAGTTGGAGTGGTAGCAATCAGCCCCAGCATTTT
.	TRBJ2-5	TRBD1	15	TRBV7-8	CASQKRTGGGETQYF	TGTGCCAGCCAGAAACGGACAGGGGGCGGTGAGACCCAGTACTTC
.	TRBJ1-6	.	12	TRBV12-3/TRBV12-4	CASNRRSSPLHF	TGTGCCAGCAATCGGAGAAGTTCACCCCTCCACTTT
many	TRBJ2-7	.	13	TRBV10-3	CAISGYRAREQYF	TGTGCCATCAGTGGTTACAGGGCACGCGAGCAGTACTTC
few	TRBJ2-7	TRBD2	16	TRBV12-3/TRBV12-4	CASSLVPSGRFYEQYF	TGTGCCAGCAGTTTAGTCCCTAGCGGGAGGTTTTACGAGCAGTACTTC
many	TRBJ2-7	.	14	TRBV2	CASSVWGLGYEQYF	TGTGCCAGCAGTGTTTGGGGATTGGGCTACGAGCAGTACTTC
.	TRBJ2-1	TRBD2	16	TRBV7-8	CASSLVLAGAHNEQFF	TGTGCCAGCAGCTTGGTTCTAGCGGGGGCTCACAATGAGCAGTTCTTC
.	TRBJ2-3	TRBD1	18	TRBV7-8	CASSSPLDRARRADTQYF	TGTGCCAGCAGCTCTCCTCTGGACAGGGCGAGAAGGGCAGATACGCAGTATTTT
few	TRBJ2-7	TRBD1	13	TRBV12-3/TRBV12-4	CASSPDRLHEQYF	TGTGCCAGCAGTCCGGACAGGTTACACGAGCAGTACTTC
.	TRBJ1-6	TRBD1	14	TRBV4-3	CASSYDRAESPLHF	TGCGCCAGCAGTTATGACAGGGCCGAATCACCCCTCCACTTT
few	TRBJ2-7	.	14	TRBV5-1	CASSLRAGTYEQYF	TGCGCCAGCAGCTTGCGGGCAGGGACCTACGAGCAGTACTTC
.	TRBJ2-7	.	14	TRBV20-1	CSARPDTIMYEQYF	TGCAGTGCTCGTCCAGACACCATAATGTACGAGCAGTACTTC
few	TRBJ1-2	.	13	TRBV4-2	CASSQDPHLFHTF	TGTGCCAGCAGCCAAGATCCACACCTCTTTCACACCTTC
.	TRBJ2-3	.	15	TRBV2	CAARRISGVGDTQYF	TGTGCCGCCCGGAGGATTAGCGGAGTAGGAGATACGCAGTATTTT
few	TRBJ2-7	TRBD2	16	TRBV9	CASSGGIAGASYEQYF	TGTGCCAGCAGCGGAGGGATAGCGGGGGCTTCCTACGAGCAGTACTTC
.	TRBJ1-2	TRBD1	16	TRBV10-1	CASSQEFPDRGYGYTF	TGCGCCAGCAGCCAAGAATTCCCGGACAGGGGTTATGGCTACACCTTC
once	TRBJ2-3	TRBD2	16	TRBV10-1	CASSASGGTSTGTQYF	TGCGCCAGCAGTGCTAGCGGGGGAACTAGCACAGGTACGCAGTATTTT
.	TRBJ2-7	TRBD2	16	TRBV20-1	CSVVDTGTSRIYEQYF	TGCAGTGTGGTGGACACCGGGACTAGCAGAATTTACGAGCAGTACTTC
many	TRBJ1-1	.	15	TRBV30	CAWNKGGGSNTEAFF	TGTGCCTGGAACAAAGGCGGGGGATCGAACACTGAAGCTTTCTTT
many	TRBJ1-6	.	13	TRBV2	CASSEVRNSPLHF	TGTGCCAGCAGTGAAGTGCGAAATTCACCCCTCCACTTT
.	TRBJ2-7	.	16	TRBV19	CASSIFAGQGKYEQYF	TGTGCCAGTAGTATATTTGCTGGGCAGGGGAAGTACGAGCAGTACTTC
few	TRBJ1-1	.	12	TRBV29-1	CSGGGLTQEAFF	TGCAGCGGGGGGGGTTTGACCCAAGAAGCTTTCTTT
few	TRBJ2-7	TRBD2	13	TRBV29-1	CSAGGLAGYEQYF	TGCAGCGCGGGGGGTCTAGCGGGATACGAGCAGTACTTC
.	TRBJ1-5	.	16	TRBV4-1	CASSQGRGDSNQPQHF	TGCGCCAGCAGCCAAGGGAGAGGAGATAGCAATCAGCCCCAGCATTTT
once	TRBJ2-5	.	12	TRBV27	CASSFRGQTQYF	TGTGCCAGCAGTTTCAGGGGTCAGACCCAGTACTTC
few	TRBJ2-3	TRBD2	16	TRBV27	CASSPGLAGGPYTQYF	TGTGCCAGCAGTCCAGGACTAGCGGGGGGGCCGTATACGCAGTATTTT
.	TRBJ1-2	.	14	TRBV7-3	CASSPEAGHYGYTF	TGTGCCAGCAGCCCCGAAGCCGGCCACTATGGCTACACCTTC
few	TRBJ1-2	.	14	TRBV12-3/TRBV12-4	CASGARGLGYGYTF	TGTGCCAGCGGAGCTAGGGGCTTGGGCTATGGCTACACCTTC
.	TRBJ2-7	TRBD1	12	TRBV20-1	CNAVDRDVQQYF	TGCAATGCTGTGGACAGGGACGTGCAGCAGTACTTC
.	TRBJ2-7	TRBD2	17	TRBV2	CASIAPTSGGSSYEQYF	TGTGCCAGCATCGCTCCGACTAGCGGGGGTAGCTCCTACGAGCAGTACTTC
few	TRBJ2-7	.	15	TRBV2	CASSDLGRINYEQYF	TGTGCCAGCAGTGATTTAGGACGGATAAACTACGAGCAGTACTTC